This entry is about one T cell receptor (beta chain). The CDR3 is made up of 14 amino acids. Trimming at V came to 6 bases and at J to 6 bases, leaving 13 bases not matched to a gene. Per the germline V gene, CDR1 is SQVTM and CDR2 is ANQGSEA. These data are taken from a study of identical twins. Healthy Caucasian individuals made up all the donors. One entry per CDR3 protein results from TCRdb running MiXCR on the 5' RACE reads. The table has about 890,000 distinct CDR3 sequences, about 12% seen once. These data were likewise used in another study, on yellow fever vaccine responses in identical twins. This second study notes: Reportedly, twins' vaccine T cell responses looked partly convergent and partly personalized.

The specimen was PBMCs. The rearrangement uses TRBV29-1 and TRBJ1-1; 7 bases map to TRBD1. The receptor was derived from a woman aged 18-29 years in good health. DNA for the CDR3: TGCAGCGTCGGAGTTGACAGGGTCTTGGCTGAAGCTTTCTTT. Amino acids: CSVGVDRVLAEAFF.